This TCR beta chain was captured in a study of immune characterization of retroperitoneal liposarcoma. TCRdb re-analysed the PCR reads in MiXCR, keeping a single row per CDR3 protein. Of approximately 2,500 distinct CDR3 sequences listed, 37% are singletons. The CDR3 consists of 14 residues. CDR1 SGHDN and CDR2 FVKESK come from the germline V gene. The specimen was tumor tissue. The source of this sequence is a male donor with retroperitoneal liposarcoma. The rearrangement uses TRBV14 and TRBJ2-5; the D gene is possibly TRBD1 (6 bases). Near its end, the DNA agrees better with TRBJ2-1, so the J call may be wrong. The CDR3 sequence is CASSLQGRRNEQFF. As DNA, the CDR3 is TGTGCCAGCAGCCTACAGGGCCGTCGGAATGAGCAGTTCTTC.